This T cell receptor (beta chain) came from a study of CD8 T cells in Susac syndrome. Reverse transcription of about 0.5 to 1 ug RNA used random hexamers. TCRdb redid the calling of the immunoSEQ multiplex PCR reads with MiXCR, one entry per CDR3 protein. The sample has under 110,000 distinct CDR3 sequences, approximately 93% seen once. V lost 6 bases to trimming and J lost 1 base, with 16 bases between them. The CDR3 covers 16 residues. The chain carries TRBV12-3 or TRBV12-4 and TRBJ2-1; D gene unclear. The sample was CD8+ T cells from PBMCs. The sequence was collected from a human donor with Susac syndrome. CDR3 region: CASSPGFLSSYNEQFF. Written as DNA, the CDR3 is TGTGCCAGCAGCCCAGGCTTTTTGAGTTCCTACAATGAGCAGTTCTTC.